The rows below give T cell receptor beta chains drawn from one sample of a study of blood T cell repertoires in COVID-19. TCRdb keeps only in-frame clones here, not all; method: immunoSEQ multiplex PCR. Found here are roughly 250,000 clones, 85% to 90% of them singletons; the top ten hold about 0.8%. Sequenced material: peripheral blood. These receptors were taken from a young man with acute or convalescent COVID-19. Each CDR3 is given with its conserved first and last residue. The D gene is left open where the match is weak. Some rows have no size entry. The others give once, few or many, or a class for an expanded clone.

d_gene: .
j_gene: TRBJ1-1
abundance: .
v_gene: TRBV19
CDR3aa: CASSNRGNTEAFF
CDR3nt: TGTGCCAGTAGTAACCGAGGGAACACTGAAGCTTTCTTT

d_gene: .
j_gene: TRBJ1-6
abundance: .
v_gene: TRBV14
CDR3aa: CASSQDYSGKSSYNSPLHF
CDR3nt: TGTGCCAGCAGCCAAGATTATTCCGGGAAAAGCTCCTATAATTCACCCCTCCACTTT

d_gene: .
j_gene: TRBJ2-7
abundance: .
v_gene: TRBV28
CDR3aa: CASTESRGYEQYF
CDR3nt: TGTGCCAGCACCGAAAGTCGGGGGTACGAGCAGTACTTC

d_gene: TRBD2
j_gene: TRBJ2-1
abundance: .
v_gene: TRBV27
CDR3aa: CASSYTTSGRGYEQFF
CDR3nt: TGTGCCAGCAGTTATACGACTAGCGGGAGAGGCTATGAGCAGTTCTTC

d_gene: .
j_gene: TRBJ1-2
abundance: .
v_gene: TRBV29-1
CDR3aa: CSVEKGTYGYTF
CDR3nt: TGCAGCGTTGAGAAGGGGACTTATGGCTACACCTTC

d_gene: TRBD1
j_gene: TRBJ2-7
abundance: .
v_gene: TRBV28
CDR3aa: CASSFWTGTAVQYF
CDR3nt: TGTGCCAGCAGTTTTTGGACAGGGACTGCGGTGCAGTACTTC

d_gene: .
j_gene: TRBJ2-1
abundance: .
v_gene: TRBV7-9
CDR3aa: CASSLAGQGRLIAQFF
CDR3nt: TGTGCCAGCAGCTTAGCGGGGCAGGGTCGGCTTATTGCGCAGTTCTTC

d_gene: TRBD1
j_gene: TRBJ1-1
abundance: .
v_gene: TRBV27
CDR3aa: CASSLRGRGPEAFF
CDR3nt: TGTGCCAGCAGTTTAAGAGGCAGGGGGCCTGAAGCTTTCTTT

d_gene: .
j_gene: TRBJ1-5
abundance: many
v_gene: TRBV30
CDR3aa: CAWSPNSIGNQPQHF
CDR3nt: TGTGCCTGGAGTCCAAACTCCATTGGCAATCAGCCCCAGCATTTT

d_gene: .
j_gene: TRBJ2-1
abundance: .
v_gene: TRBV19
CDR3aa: CASGGIPSNEQFF
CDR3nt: TGTGCCAGTGGGGGGATTCCTAGCAATGAGCAGTTCTTC

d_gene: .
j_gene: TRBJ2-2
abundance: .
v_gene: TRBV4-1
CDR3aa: CASSPRLVDTGELFF
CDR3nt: TGCGCCAGCAGCCCCCGACTAGTTGACACCGGGGAGCTGTTTTTT

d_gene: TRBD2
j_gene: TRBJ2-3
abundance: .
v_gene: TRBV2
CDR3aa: CASSPPGGVGADTQYF
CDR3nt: TGTGCCAGCAGCCCCCCGGGGGGGGTGGGGGCAGATACGCAGTATTTT

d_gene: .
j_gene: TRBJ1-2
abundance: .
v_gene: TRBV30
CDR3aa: CAWSGGQINGYTF
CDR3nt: TGTGCCTGGAGTGGCGGACAGATCAATGGCTACACCTTC

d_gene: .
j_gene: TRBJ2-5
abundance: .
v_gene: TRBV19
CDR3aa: CASSMGSRVQETQYF
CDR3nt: TGTGCCAGTAGTATGGGCTCCCGAGTCCAAGAGACCCAGTACTTC

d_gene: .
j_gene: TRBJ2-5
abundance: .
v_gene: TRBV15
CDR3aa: CATSREAGAQETQYF
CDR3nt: TGTGCCACCAGCAGAGAGGCAGGGGCGCAAGAGACCCAGTACTTC

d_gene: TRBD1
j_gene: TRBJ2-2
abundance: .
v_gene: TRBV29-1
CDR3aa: CSVAVSDRGNRELFF
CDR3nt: TGCAGCGTTGCGGTGTCGGACAGGGGGAACCGGGAGCTGTTTTTT

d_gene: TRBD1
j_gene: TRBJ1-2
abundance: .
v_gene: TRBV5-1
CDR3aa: CASSLGTGLNSYYGYTF
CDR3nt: TGCGCCAGCAGCCTGGGGACAGGGTTAAATTCGTACTATGGCTACACCTTC

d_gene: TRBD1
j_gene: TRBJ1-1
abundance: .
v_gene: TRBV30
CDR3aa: CARQGARNTEAFF
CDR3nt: TGTGCCCGTCAGGGGGCCAGGAACACTGAAGCTTTCTTT

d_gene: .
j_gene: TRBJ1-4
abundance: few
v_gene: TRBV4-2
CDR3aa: CASSQAGGATNEKLFF
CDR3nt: TGTGCCAGCAGCCAAGCGGGGGGAGCAACTAATGAAAAACTGTTTTTT

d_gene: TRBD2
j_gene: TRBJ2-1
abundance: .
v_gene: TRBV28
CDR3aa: CASYSGGTYNEQFF
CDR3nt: TGTGCCAGCTATAGCGGGGGGACCTACAATGAGCAGTTCTTC

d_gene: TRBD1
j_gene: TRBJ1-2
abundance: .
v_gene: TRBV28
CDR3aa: CASNSGGTDYGYTF
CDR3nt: TGTGCCAGCAACTCCGGAGGGACAGACTATGGCTACACCTTC

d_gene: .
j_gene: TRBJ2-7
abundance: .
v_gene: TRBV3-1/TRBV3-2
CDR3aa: CASSRAPDISYEQYF
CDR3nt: TGTGCCAGCAGCCGCGCCCCGGACATCTCCTACGAGCAGTACTTC

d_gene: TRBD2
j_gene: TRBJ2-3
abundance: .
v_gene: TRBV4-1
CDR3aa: CASSQPQVAGMADTQYF
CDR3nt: TGCGCCAGCAGCCAACCCCAGGTAGCGGGAATGGCAGATACGCAGTATTTT

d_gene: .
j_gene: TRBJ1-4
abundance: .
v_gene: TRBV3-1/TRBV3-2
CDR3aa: CASSPYQGQGEKLFF
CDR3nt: TGTGCCAGCAGCCCATATCAGGGTCAAGGTGAAAAACTGTTTTTT

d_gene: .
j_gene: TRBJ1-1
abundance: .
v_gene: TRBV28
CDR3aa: CASSSFRTANTEAFF
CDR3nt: TGTGCCAGCAGTTCCTTTAGGACAGCGAACACTGAAGCTTTCTTT

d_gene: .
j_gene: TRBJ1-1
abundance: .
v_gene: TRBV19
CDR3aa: CASSIAGQKNTEAFF
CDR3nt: TGTGCCAGTAGTATAGCTGGGCAGAAGAACACTGAAGCTTTCTTT